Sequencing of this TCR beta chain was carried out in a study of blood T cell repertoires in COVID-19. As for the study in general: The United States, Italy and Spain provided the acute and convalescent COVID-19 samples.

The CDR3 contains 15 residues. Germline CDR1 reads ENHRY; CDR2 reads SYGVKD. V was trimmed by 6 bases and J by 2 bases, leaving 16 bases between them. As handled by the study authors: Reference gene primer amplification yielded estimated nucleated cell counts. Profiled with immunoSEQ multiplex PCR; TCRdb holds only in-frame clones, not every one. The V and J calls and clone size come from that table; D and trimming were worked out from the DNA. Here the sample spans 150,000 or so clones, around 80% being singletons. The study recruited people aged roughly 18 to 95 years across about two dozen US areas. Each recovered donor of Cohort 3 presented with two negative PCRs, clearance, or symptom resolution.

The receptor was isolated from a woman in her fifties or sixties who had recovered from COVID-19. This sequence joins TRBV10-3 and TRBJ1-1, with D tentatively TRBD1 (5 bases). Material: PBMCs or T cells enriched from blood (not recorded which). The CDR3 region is CAIRPSQAFNTEAFF. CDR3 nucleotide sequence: TGTGCCATCAGACCTTCACAGGCGTTTAACACTGAAGCTTTCTTT.